This entry is about one T cell receptor (beta chain). J gave up 5 bases and V 5 bases, and 17 bases lay outside the gene matches. Germline assignment: CDR1 LNHDA and CDR2 SQIVND (reference sequence). CDR3 length equals 18 residues. This sample stems from a study of PD-L1 blockade in urothelial cancer. Study details: When blood samples were assessed, the median T cell count was some 130,000.

The method was immunoSEQ multiplex PCR; TCRdb's version includes in-frame clones alone and lacks a portion of them. In the table there are 70,000 or so clones, roughly 88% of which are singletons. Regarding time point: pretreatment peripheral blood. The rearrangement links TRBV19 to TRBJ2-5, with TRBD2 matching over 10 bases. Sequenced here: PBMCs, sampled around atezolizumab (anti-PD-L1) treatment. This receptor was taken from a man between 65 and 79 years old with urothelial cancer. The CDR3 reads CASSLRTSGVRSGETQYF. In DNA form, the CDR3 reads TGTGCCAGTAGTCTTCGGACTAGCGGAGTGAGGTCCGGGGAGACCCAGTACTTC.